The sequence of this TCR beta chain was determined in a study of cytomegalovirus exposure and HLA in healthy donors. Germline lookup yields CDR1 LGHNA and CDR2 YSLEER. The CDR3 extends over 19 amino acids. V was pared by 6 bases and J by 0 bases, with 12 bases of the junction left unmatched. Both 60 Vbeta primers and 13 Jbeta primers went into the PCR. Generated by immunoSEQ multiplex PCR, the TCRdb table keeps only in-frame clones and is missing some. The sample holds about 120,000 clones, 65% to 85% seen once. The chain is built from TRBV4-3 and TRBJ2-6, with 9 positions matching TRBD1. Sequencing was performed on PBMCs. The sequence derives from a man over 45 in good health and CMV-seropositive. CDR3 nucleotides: TGCGCCAGCAGTCGCCTTACGGGACAGGGAAACTCTGGGGCCAACGTCCTGACTTTC. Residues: CASSRLTGQGNSGANVLTF.